This T cell receptor beta chain was retrieved from a study of T cells in Graves' hyperthyroidism and ophthalmopathy (dated by TCRdb to about 2019). Describing the broader study: Peripheral blood samples were taken at initial diagnosis, before any treatment was given. TCR V-J signatures able to tell the groups apart were searched for in a discovery cohort of 95 or so patients, of whom 43 had Graves' ophthalmopathy and roughly 58 had stable Graves' hyperthyroidism. An independent validation cohort of 18 to 20 hyperthyroidism patients and roughly 16 patients who later progressed to ophthalmopathy tested prospective prediction of ophthalmopathy. The roughly 100 discovery patients were divided at random into training and test sets in a 7:3 ratio. In addition, the study compared T-cell repertoires in thyroid tissue and in blood from roughly six Graves' hyperthyroidism patients. After sampling, hyperthyroidism patients received methimazole starting at 30 mg daily, and ophthalmopathy patients received high-dose intravenous methylprednisolone. The paper reports TCR Vbeta CDR3 sequencing of approximately 140 peripheral blood samples: around 45 ophthalmopathy, over 70 hyperthyroidism and around 17 progressor patients.

The CDR3 covers 15 residues, taking in both the cysteine and the phenylalanine. The DNA shown is the 45-base CDR3, in frame from base 1. At the junction V is shortened by 3 bases and J by 6 bases, with 14 bases in between. From a lookup of the germline V gene, CDR1 and CDR2 are SGHTA and FQGTGA. Ophthalmopathy patients had moderately to severely active disease, with a Clinical Activity Score of 3 or more, a NOSPECS grade of 4 or more, and a disease duration of less than 3 months. Patients with uncontrolled infections, other autoimmune diseases, pregnancy or lactation were excluded. Diagnoses were established on the basis of clinical symptoms, serum thyroxine and TRAb, thyroid ultrasound, and orbital computed tomography. PBMCs were separated from over 9 ml of fresh peripheral blood using Ficoll-Paque density gradient centrifugation. Trizol reagent was used to extract total RNA, and RNA quality was then checked on an Agilent 2100 Bioanalyzer.

The TCR beta CDR3 regions were amplified from RNA transcripts. A first-round RT-PCR of the TCR CDR3 used the HTBI primer set with the Qiagen OneStep RT-PCR kit. The libraries were constructed in a second round of multiplex PCR and then size-selected and purified. Libraries were sequenced paired-end with 100 bp reads on an Illumina HiSeq2000. The paper's data handling went like this. SOAPnuke was used to process the raw data, removing reads that contained adapters or uncalled bases, had a mean Phred below 15, or lacked an exact match to the constant primer or identifier. High-quality paired reads were merged using COPE v1.2.5, and each unique nucleotide sequence was defined as a clonotype. Clonotypes were aligned to IMGT TRBV, TRBD and TRBJ reference segments using MiTCR v1.1. The analysis was restricted to V-J combinations with a frequency above 0.0001, which together covered 99% to 99.2% of the repertoires. The TCS score was defined as the ratio of F50 (clonal expansion) to E x V (chaos), calculated using BLOSUM62-based TCRdist between CDR3 peptides within each V-J. Welch's t-statistics and random forest reduced 500 to 550 V-J features to some 14, which were used in a naive Bayes classifier (R e1071). TCRdb passed the public sequencing reads through fastp at Q25 and MiXCR, retaining productive beta sequences. CDR3 protein duplicates are merged, each entry listing the most common genes and DNA. TCRdb, rather than the study authors, made the V and J calls. The sample table holds about 410,000 distinct CDR3 sequences, of which over 12% were seen once. The top ten clones comprise less than 15% of the sample.

Beyond this particular receptor, the publication reports: Ophthalmopathy was separated from stable hyperthyroidism by a 13 V-J signature model, with roughly 88% sensitivity and about 81% specificity obtained in cross-validation and 80%/75% obtained in testing. Most expanded thyroid clonotypes (frequency above 0.001) were also detected in blood, a finding suggesting that blood repertoires may reflect thyroid immune responses. During validation, the model predicted progression to ophthalmopathy a median of about 6.5 months ahead of onset, with approximately 70% sensitivity and about 72% specificity. Sample size was not statistically predetermined, and blinding of investigators to group allocation was not performed.

Note on this clonotype: It has no known antigen specificity. Since a much larger clone is just one base distant, this may be a read error.

The sequence joins TRBV7-3 to TRBJ2-2; TRBD2 might be the D gene, on 6 matching bases. This receptor was obtained from a man between 18 and 35 years old with Graves' ophthalmopathy. Specimen: blood. The sequenced DNA: TGTGCCAGCAGCTTCAGTAGCGGAGGGGCCGGGGAGCTGTTTTTT. Protein translation: CASSFSSGGAGELFF.